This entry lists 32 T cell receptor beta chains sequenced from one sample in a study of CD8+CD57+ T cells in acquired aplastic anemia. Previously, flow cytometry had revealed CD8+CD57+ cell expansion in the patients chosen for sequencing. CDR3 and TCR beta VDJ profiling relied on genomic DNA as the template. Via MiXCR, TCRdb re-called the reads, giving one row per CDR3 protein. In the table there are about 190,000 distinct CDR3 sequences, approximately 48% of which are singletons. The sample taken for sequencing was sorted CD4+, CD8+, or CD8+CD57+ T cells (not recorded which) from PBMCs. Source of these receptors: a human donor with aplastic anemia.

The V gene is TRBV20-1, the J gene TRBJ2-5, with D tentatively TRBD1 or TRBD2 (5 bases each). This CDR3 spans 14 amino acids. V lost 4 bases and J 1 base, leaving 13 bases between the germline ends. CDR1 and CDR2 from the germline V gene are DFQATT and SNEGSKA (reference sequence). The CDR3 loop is CSAKYWDVQETQYF. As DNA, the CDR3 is TGCAGTGCTAAATATTGGGACGTCCAAGAGACCCAGTACTTC.

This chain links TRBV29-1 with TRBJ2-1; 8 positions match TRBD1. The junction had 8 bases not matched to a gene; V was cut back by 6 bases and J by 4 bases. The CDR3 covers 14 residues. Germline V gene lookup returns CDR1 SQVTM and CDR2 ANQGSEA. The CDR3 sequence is CSVAGTGIYNEQFF. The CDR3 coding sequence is TGCAGCGTAGCCGGGACAGGTATTTACAATGAGCAGTTCTTC.

The CDR3 protein is CAIRPGQGPNTEAFF. The CDR3 DNA reads as TGTGCCATCAGGCCGGGACAGGGGCCGAACACTGAAGCTTTCTTT. This chain joins TRBV10-3 and TRBJ1-1, with TRBD1 identical over 10 bases. V trimming: 6 bases; J trimming: 1 base; junction bases outside the gene matches: 5. The CDR3 totals 15 residues. Germline-derived CDR1 and CDR2 are ENHRY and SYGVKD.

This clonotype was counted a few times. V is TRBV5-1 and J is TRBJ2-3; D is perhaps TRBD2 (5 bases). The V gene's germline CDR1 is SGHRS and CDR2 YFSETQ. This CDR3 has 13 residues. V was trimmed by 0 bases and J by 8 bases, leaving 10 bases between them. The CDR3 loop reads CASSLDAEGTQYF. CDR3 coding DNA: TGCGCCAGCAGCTTGGATGCAGAGGGTACGCAGTATTTT.

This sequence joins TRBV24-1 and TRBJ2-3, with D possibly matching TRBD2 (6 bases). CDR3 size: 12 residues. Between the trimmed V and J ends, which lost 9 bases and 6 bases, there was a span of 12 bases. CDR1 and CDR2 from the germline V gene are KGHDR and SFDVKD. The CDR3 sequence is CATSGETDTQYF. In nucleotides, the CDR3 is TGTGCCACCTCGGGGGAGACGGATACGCAGTATTTT.

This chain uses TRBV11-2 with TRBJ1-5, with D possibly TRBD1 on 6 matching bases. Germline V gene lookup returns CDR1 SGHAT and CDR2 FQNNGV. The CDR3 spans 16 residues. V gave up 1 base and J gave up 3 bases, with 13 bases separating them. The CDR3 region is CASSLVAGATNQPQHF. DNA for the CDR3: TGTGCCAGCAGCTTAGTTGCAGGGGCCACCAATCAGCCCCAGCATTTT.

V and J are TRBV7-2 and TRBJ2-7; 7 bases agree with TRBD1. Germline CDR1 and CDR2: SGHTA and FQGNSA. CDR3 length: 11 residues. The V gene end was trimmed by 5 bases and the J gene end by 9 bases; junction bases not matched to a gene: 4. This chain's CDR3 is CASSQGVVQYF. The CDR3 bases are TGTGCCAGCAGCCAGGGGGTTGTGCAGTACTTC.

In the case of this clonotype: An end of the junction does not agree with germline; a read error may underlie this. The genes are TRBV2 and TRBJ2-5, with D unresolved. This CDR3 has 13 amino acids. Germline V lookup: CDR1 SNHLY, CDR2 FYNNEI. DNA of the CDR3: TGTGCCAGCAGCGAAGGAAGGGTGGAGACCCAGTACTTC. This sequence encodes CASSEGRVETQYF.

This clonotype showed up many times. The CDR3 reads CASSFLRLSGDGYTF. CDR3 bases: TGTGCCAGCAGCTTTTTGAGGCTGTCAGGGGATGGCTACACCTTC. The V gene is TRBV5-6, the J gene TRBJ1-2; a weak D match, TRBD1 (6 bases). The CDR3 runs to 15 residues. The germline V and J ends were trimmed by 2 bases and 6 bases, with 17 bases remaining between them. Germline-derived CDR1 and CDR2 are SGHDT and YYEEEE.

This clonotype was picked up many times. The CDR3 loop reads CASSFGRNSSPLHF. Here the CDR3 DNA reads TGTGCCAGCAGCTTCGGACGGAACTCTTCACCCCTCCACTTT. V gene TRBV5-6 combines with J gene TRBJ1-6, with D uncertain. Between the trimmed V and J ends, which lost 2 bases and 9 bases, there was a span of 12 bases. The CDR3 contains 14 residues. Germline CDR1 reads SGHDT; CDR2 reads YYEEEE.

As DNA, the CDR3 is TGCAGTGCCAGCTCACCACCAGCGAGCACAGATACGCAGTATTTT. Translated, it gives CSASSPPASTDTQYF. The chain has TRBV20-1 and TRBJ2-3; D remains unclear. Trimming stripped 6 bases from V and 0 bases from J, with 16 bases between. The CDR3 spans 15 residues. Germline values: CDR1 DFQATT, CDR2 SNEGSKA (reference sequence).

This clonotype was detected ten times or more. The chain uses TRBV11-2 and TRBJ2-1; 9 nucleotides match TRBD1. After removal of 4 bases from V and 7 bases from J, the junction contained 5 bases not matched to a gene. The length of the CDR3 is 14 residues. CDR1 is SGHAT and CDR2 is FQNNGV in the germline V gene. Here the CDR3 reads CASSSGTGWNEQFF. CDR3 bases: TGTGCCAGCAGCTCAGGGACAGGGTGGAATGAGCAGTTCTTC.

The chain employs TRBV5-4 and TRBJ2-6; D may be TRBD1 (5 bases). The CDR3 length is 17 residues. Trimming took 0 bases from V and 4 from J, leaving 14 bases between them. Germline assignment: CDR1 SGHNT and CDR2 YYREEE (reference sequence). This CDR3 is CASSLGQGLTGANVLTF. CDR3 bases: TGTGCCAGCAGCTTGGGCCAGGGTCTAACGGGGGCCAACGTCCTGACTTTC.

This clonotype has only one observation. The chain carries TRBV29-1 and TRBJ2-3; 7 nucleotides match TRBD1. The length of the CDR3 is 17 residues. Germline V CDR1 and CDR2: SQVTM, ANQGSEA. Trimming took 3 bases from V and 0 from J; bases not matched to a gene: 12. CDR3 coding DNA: TGCAGCGTTGAGGATCCTCGACAGGGCTCTAGCACAGATACGCAGTATTTT. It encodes CSVEDPRQGSSTDTQYF.

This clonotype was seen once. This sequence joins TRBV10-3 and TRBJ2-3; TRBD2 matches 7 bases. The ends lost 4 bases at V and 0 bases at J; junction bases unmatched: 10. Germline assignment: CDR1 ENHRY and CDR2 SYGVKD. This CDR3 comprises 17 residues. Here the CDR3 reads CAISGTKTSTSTDTQYF. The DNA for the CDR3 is TGTGCCATCAGTGGAACCAAGACTAGCACTAGCACAGATACGCAGTATTTT.

CDR3 sequence (DNA): TGTGCCATCAACACGGGCCGGGAGCTGTTTTTT. Translated: CAINTGRELFF. V gene TRBV10-3 combines with J gene TRBJ2-2; D gene ambiguous. The V end was cut by 7 bases, the J end by 9 bases, with 9 bases between. The germline CDR1 and CDR2 sequences are ENHRY and SYGVKD. The CDR3 has 11 amino acids.

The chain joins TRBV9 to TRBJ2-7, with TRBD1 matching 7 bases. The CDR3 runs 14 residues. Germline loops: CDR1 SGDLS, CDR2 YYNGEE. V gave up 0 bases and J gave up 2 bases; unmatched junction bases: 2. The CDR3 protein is CASSVEQGAYEQYF. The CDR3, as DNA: TGTGCCAGCAGCGTAGAGCAGGGGGCCTACGAGCAGTACTTC.

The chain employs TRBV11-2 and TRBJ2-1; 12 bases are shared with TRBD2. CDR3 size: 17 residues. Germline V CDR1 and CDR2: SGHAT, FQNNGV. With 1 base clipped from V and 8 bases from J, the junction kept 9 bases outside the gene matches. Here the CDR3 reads CASSLVARTSGMDEQFF. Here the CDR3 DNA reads TGTGCCAGCAGCTTAGTCGCGAGGACTAGCGGGATGGATGAGCAGTTCTTC.

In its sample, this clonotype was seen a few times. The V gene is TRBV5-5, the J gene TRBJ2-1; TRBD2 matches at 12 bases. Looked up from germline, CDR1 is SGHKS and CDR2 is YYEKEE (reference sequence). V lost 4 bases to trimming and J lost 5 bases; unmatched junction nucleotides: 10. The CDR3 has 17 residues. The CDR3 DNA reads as TGTGCCAGCAGCCCACGGACTAGCGGGATACAAAACAATGAGCAGTTCTTC. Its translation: CASSPRTSGIQNNEQFF. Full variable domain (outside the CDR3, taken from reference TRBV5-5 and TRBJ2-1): DAGVTQSPTHLIKTRGQQVTLRCSPISGHKSVSWYQQVLGQGPQFIFQYYEKEERGRGNFPDRFSARQFPNYSSELNVNALLLGDSALYLCASSPRTSGIQNNEQFFGPGTRLTVL.

CDR3 sequence (DNA): TGCAGTGCTAGGGCGCGGAGCTACGAGCAGTACTTC. Translating gives CSARARSYEQYF. The V call is TRBV20-1, the J call TRBJ2-7; D remains unclear. CDR3 size: 12 residues. V was trimmed by 3 bases and J by 3 bases, leaving 9 bases between them. From germline, CDR1 is DFQATT and CDR2 SNEGSKA (reference sequence).

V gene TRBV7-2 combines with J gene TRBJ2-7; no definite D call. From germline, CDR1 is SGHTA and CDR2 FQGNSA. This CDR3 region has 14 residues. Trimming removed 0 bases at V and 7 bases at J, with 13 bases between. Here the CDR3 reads CASSLALQPTEQYF. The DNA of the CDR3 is TGTGCCAGCAGCTTAGCGCTCCAACCAACGGAGCAGTACTTC.

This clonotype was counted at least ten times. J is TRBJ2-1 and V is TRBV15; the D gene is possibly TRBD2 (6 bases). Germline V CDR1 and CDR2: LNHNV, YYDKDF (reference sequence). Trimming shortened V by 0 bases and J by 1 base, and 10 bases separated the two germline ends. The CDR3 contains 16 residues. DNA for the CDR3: TGTGCCACCAGCAGAGATTCGGGAGTTTCCTACAATGAGCAGTTCTTC. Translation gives CATSRDSGVSYNEQFF.

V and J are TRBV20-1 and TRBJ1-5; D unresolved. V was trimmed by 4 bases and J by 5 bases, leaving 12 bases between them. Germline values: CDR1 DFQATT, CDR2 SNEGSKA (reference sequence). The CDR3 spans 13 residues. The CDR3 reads CSATAGSHQPQHF. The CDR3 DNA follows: TGCAGTGCTACGGCCGGGAGTCATCAGCCCCAGCATTTT.

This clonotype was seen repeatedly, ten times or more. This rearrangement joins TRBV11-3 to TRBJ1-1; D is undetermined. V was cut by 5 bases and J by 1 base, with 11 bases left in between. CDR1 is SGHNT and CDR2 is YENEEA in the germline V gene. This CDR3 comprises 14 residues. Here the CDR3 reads CASSALPANTEAFF. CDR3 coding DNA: TGTGCCAGCAGCGCCTTGCCCGCGAACACTGAAGCTTTCTTT.

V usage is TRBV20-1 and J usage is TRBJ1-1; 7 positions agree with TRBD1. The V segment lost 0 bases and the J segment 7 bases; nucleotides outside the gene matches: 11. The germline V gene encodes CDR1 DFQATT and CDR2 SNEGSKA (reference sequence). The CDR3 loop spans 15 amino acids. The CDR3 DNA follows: TGCAGTGCTAGAGAGTCCACGGTAGGGACAGATGAAGCTTTCTTT. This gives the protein CSARESTVGTDEAFF.

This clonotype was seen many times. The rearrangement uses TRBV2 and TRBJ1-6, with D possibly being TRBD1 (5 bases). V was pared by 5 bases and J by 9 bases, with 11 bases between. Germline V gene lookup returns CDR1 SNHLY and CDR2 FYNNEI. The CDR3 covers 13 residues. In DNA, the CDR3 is TGTGCCAGCAGTTATAACCAGGGTTCACCCCTCCACTTT. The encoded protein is CASSYNQGSPLHF.

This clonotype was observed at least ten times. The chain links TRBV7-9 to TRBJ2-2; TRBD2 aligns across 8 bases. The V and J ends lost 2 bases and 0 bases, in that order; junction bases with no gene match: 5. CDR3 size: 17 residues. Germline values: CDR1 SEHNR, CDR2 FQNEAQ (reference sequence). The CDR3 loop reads CASSLSREATNTGELFF. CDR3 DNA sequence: TGTGCCAGCAGCTTATCGCGGGAGGCGACGAACACCGGGGAGCTGTTTTTT. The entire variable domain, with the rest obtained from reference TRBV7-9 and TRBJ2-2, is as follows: DTGVSQNPRHKITKRGQNVTFRCDPISEHNRLYWYRQTLGQGPEFLTYFQNEAQLEKSRLLSDRFSAERPKGSFSTLEIQRTEQGDSAMYLCASSLSREATNTGELFFGEGSRLTVL.

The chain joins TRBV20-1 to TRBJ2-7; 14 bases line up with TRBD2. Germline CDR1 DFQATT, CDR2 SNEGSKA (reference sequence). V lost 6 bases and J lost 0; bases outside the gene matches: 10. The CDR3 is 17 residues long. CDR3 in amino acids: CSAQRLAGGHVSYEQYF. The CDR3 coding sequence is TGCAGTGCACAGCGACTAGCGGGGGGGCATGTCTCCTACGAGCAGTACTTC.

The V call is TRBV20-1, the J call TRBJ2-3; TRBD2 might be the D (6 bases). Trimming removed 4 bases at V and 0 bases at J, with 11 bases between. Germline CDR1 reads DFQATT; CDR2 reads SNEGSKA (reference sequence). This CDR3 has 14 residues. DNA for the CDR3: TGCAGTGCTATATTCGGGGGTAGCACAGATACGCAGTATTTT. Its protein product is CSAIFGGSTDTQYF.

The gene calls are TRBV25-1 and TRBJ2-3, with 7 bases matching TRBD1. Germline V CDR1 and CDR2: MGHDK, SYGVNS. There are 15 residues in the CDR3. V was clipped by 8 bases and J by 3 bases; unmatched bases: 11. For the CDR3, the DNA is TGTGCCAGCGAGCTTGGACAGGCAGTAACAGATACGCAGTATTTT. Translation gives CASELGQAVTDTQYF.

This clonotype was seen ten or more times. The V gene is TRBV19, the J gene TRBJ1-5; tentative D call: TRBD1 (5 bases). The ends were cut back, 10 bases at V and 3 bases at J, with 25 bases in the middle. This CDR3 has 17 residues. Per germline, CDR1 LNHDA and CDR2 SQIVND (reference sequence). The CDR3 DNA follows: TGTGCCACTATGACTCAGGGTTCGAGGTTTATCAATCAGCCCCAGCATTTT. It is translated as CATMTQGSRFINQPQHF. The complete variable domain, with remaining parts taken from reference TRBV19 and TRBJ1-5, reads DGGITQSPKYLFRKEGQNVTLSCEQNLNHDAMYWYRQDPGQGLRLIYYSQIVNDFQKGDIAEGYSVSREKKESFPLTVTSAQKNPTAFYLCATMTQGSRFINQPQHFGDGTRLSIL.

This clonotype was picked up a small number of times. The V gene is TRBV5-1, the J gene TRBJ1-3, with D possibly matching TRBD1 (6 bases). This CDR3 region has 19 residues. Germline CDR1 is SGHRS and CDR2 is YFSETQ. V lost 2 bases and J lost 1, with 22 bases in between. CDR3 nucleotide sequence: TGCGCCAGCAGCTTATCCCCAACGAGGGCAGGGGAATCTGGAAACACCATATATTTT. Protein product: CASSLSPTRAGESGNTIYF.